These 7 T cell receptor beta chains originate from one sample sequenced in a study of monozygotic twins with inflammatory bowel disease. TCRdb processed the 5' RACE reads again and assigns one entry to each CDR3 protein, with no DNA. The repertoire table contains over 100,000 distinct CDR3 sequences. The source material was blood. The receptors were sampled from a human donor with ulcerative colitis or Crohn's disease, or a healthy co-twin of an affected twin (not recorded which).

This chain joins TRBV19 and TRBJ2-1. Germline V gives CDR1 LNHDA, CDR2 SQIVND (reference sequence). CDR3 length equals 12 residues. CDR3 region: CASSIASDEQFF.

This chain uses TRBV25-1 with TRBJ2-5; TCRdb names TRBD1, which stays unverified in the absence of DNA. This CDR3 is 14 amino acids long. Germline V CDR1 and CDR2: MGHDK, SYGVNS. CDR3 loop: CASSPAGGAETQYF.

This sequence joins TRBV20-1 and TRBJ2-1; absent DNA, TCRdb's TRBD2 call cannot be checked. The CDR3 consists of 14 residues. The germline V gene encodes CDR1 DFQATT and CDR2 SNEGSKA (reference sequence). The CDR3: CSAPSGTYYNEQFF.

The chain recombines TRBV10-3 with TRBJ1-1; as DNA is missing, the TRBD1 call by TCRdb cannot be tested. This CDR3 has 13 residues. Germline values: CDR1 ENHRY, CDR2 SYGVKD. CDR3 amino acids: CAISPGVVTEAFF.

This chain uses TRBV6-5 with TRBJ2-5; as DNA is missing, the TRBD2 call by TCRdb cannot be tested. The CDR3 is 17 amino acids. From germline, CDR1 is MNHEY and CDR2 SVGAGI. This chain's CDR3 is CASSYGREAGGLGTQYF.

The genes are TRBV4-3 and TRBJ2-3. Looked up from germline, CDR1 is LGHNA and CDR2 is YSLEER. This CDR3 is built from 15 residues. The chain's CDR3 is CASSPKEGSTDTQYF.

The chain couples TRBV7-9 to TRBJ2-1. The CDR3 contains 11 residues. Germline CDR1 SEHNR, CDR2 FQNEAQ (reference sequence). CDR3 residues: CASSLGEKQFF.